The source of this TCR beta chain is a study of read filtering for tumor transcriptome and immune sequencing. Study-level points and caveats: IR-seq and RNA-seq agreed better without single-read clonotypes.

This library used about 400 ng RNA and molecular barcoded adaptors spanning alpha/delta and beta/gamma chains. TCRdb independently ran MiXCR on the reads; one entry per CDR3 protein. The table records about 38,000 distinct CDR3 sequences, approximately 15% of them present only once. Points on this clonotype: Its target is unknown. It is likely a read error: a sequence one base away is far more abundant. The CDR3 end shows no conserved phenylalanine or tryptophan, and so a read error is likely.

Every patient had bone marrow sampled while the disease was active. Germline CDR1 is MNHNY and CDR2 is SVGAGI (reference sequence). The CDR3 covers 17 residues. Trimming removed 0 bases at V and 0 bases at J, with 12 bases between. This TCR was recovered from a donor at least 40 years old with multiple myeloma. Input material: a population of CD138-negative cells sorted from bone marrow. The V gene is TRBV6-6, the J gene TRBJ2-1, with D unresolved. The CDR3 DNA is TGTGCCAGCAGTTACTCGAAACATTCGAGCTCCTACAATGAGCAGTTCCTC. Translated, it gives CASSYSKHSSSYNEQFL.